Listed below are T cell receptor beta chains from one sample, sequenced in a study of human T cells and chemical hapten exposure. TCRdb independently ran MiXCR on the RACE reads; one entry per CDR3 protein. The sample gives 55,000 to 80,000 distinct CDR3 sequences, 11% of which show up once; approximately 2% is in the top ten. The input for sequencing was whole blood, taken in connection with sensitization to the hapten diphenylcyclopropenone (DPC). The receptors were sampled from a woman in her thirties with alopecia areata. Some clones in this sample may be carry-over from other donors' samples. CDR3s include the opening cysteine and the closing phenylalanine or tryptophan. D genes are given only for firm matches. Only part of the rows carry a size: once, few, many, or a class if the clone is expanded.

>TRBJ2-1|TRBV5-1|-|TRBD2
CASSYYQREAGEQFF
TGCGCCAGCAGCTACTATCAGCGGGAGGCGGGTGAGCAGTTCTTC
>TRBJ2-1|TRBV5-4|many|TRBD2
CASSTRTSGGSNEQFF
TGTGCCAGCAGCACCAGGACTAGCGGGGGTTCTAATGAGCAGTTCTTC
>TRBJ1-3|TRBV6-2/TRBV6-3|-|-
CASRDRPVFSGNTIYF
TGTGCCAGCAGGGACCGGCCGGTTTTTTCCGGAAACACCATATATTTT
>TRBJ2-1|TRBV7-8|many|TRBD2
CASSLVHGRGEQFF
TGTGCCAGCAGCTTAGTGCACGGGAGGGGTGAGCAGTTCTTC
>TRBJ2-1|TRBV2|few|-
CASKTLNEQFF
TGTGCCAGCAAGACATTGAATGAGCAGTTCTTC
>TRBJ2-2|TRBV18|-|TRBD1
CASSPQGASDTGELFF
TGTGCCAGCTCACCGCAGGGGGCGTCGGACACCGGGGAGCTGTTTTTT
>TRBJ2-4|TRBV12-3/TRBV12-4|few|TRBD1
CASSLATGALVLQYF
TGTGCCAGCAGTTTAGCTACAGGGGCCTTAGTCCTTCAGTACTTC
>TRBJ1-6|TRBV6-6|many|-
CASSSGSYNSPLHF
TGTGCCAGCAGTTCGGGAAGCTATAATTCACCCCTCCACTTT
>TRBJ2-1|TRBV18|-|TRBD2
CASSPPSGGGSDEQFF
TGTGCCAGCTCACCACCGAGCGGGGGGGGTTCGGATGAGCAGTTCTTC
>TRBJ1-1|TRBV20-1|-|TRBD1
CSARKPGGAENTEAFF
TGCAGTGCTAGAAAACCAGGGGGCGCGGAGAACACTGAAGCTTTCTTT
>TRBJ2-3|TRBV18|few|TRBD1
CASQTGGTDTQYF
TGTGCCAGTCAAACAGGGGGCACAGATACGCAGTATTTT
>TRBJ2-6|TRBV29-1|many|-
CSVGRESGANVLTF
TGCAGCGTTGGAAGGGAGTCTGGGGCCAACGTCCTGACTTTC
>TRBJ2-7|TRBV7-6|-|-
CASSLSPSVSGYEQYF
TGTGCCAGCAGCCTTTCCCCTTCGGTGTCAGGCTACGAGCAGTACTTC
>TRBJ1-6|TRBV18|-|-
CASSPQDILNNSPLHF
TGTGCCAGCTCACCCCAGGACATCTTAAATAATTCACCCCTCCACTTT
>TRBJ2-3|TRBV29-1|few|-
CSVGLSADTQYF
TGCAGCGTGGGCTTGAGCGCAGATACGCAGTATTTT
>TRBJ1-1|TRBV6-6|many|TRBD1
CASIKQGDTEAFF
TGTGCCAGCATTAAACAGGGGGACACTGAAGCTTTCTTT
>TRBJ2-5|TRBV29-1|-|TRBD1
CSVGTGVQETQYF
TGCAGCGTTGGGACAGGGGTCCAAGAGACCCAGTACTTC
>TRBJ1-1|TRBV12-3/TRBV12-4|many|-
CASSLTALNTEAFF
TGTGCCAGCAGTTTAACAGCCCTGAACACTGAAGCTTTCTTT
>TRBJ2-5|TRBV7-3|few|-
CASSLIPAGTQETQYF
TGTGCCAGCAGCTTAATCCCCGCAGGGACACAAGAGACCCAGTACTTC
>TRBJ1-3|TRBV7-9|-|-
CASSLESSSGNTIYF
TGTGCCAGCAGCTTAGAGTCGAGCTCTGGAAACACCATATATTTT
>TRBJ1-2|TRBV19|many|-
CASSTDSFNGYTF
TGTGCCAGTAGTACTGACAGTTTTAATGGCTACACCTTC
>TRBJ2-1|TRBV5-1|many|TRBD2
CASSSPGLAGSGSYNEQFF
TGCGCCAGCAGCTCCCCGGGACTAGCGGGGTCTGGCTCCTACAATGAGCAGTTCTTC
>TRBJ2-2|TRBV18|-|-
CASSLAKNTGELFF
TGTGCCAGCTCACTAGCGAAGAACACCGGGGAGCTGTTTTTT
>TRBJ1-1|TRBV5-1|few|-
CASSRQGWTEAFF
TGCGCCAGCAGCAGGCAGGGATGGACTGAAGCTTTCTTT
>TRBJ2-5|TRBV12-3/TRBV12-4|many|-
CASSAPGPVYLQETQYF
TGTGCCAGCAGTGCCCCGGGGCCCGTATATCTCCAAGAGACCCAGTACTTC
>TRBJ2-2|TRBV7-6|-|-
CASSVGVTGELFF
TGTGCCAGCAGCGTAGGGGTTACCGGGGAGCTGTTTTTT
>TRBJ1-5|TRBV12-3/TRBV12-4|once|-
CASRGDSNQPQHF
TGTGCCAGCAGGGGGGATAGCAATCAGCCCCAGCATTTT
>TRBJ1-6|TRBV4-3|many|-
CASSPRPQESSYNSPLHF
TGCGCCAGCAGTCCCCGGCCACAGGAAAGCTCCTATAATTCACCCCTCCACTTT
>TRBJ1-1|TRBV29-1|few|-
CSVEAGMNTEAFF
TGCAGCGTTGAAGCGGGGATGAACACTGAAGCTTTCTTT
>TRBJ2-7|TRBV6-2/TRBV6-3|-|TRBD2
CASSVRLAGDREQYF
TGTGCCAGCAGTGTGAGACTAGCGGGAGATCGGGAGCAGTACTTC
>TRBJ1-5|TRBV28|-|TRBD1
CASSPGTGGFQPQHF
TGTGCCAGCAGCCCCGGGACAGGGGGCTTCCAGCCCCAGCATTTT
>TRBJ1-5|TRBV7-2|many|TRBD1
CASSLVWTGGNQPQHF
TGTGCCAGCAGCTTAGTTTGGACAGGGGGGAATCAGCCCCAGCATTTT
>TRBJ2-2|TRBV19|few|TRBD2
CASSIMSGSPTGELFF
TGTGCCAGTAGTATTATGAGCGGGAGCCCCACCGGGGAGCTGTTTTTT
>TRBJ1-1|TRBV6-1|few|-
CASRVPDRNTEAFF
TGTGCCAGTAGGGTCCCGGACAGGAACACTGAAGCTTTCTTT
>TRBJ2-5|TRBV6-1|-|-
CASSEAGTPRETQYF
TGTGCCAGCAGTGAAGCGGGGACTCCCAGGGAGACCCAGTACTTC
>TRBJ2-2|TRBV9|few|TRBD2
CASSVGLAGVAGELFF
TGTGCCAGCAGCGTAGGACTAGCGGGGGTGGCCGGGGAGCTGTTTTTT
>TRBJ2-1|TRBV19|many|TRBD2
CASSSPGSGGYNEQFF
TGTGCCAGTAGTTCCCCGGGCAGCGGGGGATACAATGAGCAGTTCTTC
>TRBJ2-5|TRBV28|few|-
CASSFADRQETQYF
TGTGCCAGCAGTTTCGCGGACAGACAAGAGACCCAGTACTTC
>TRBJ2-7|TRBV29-1|-|TRBD1
CSARTGGGYEQYF
TGCAGCGCCAGGACAGGGGGCGGCTACGAGCAGTACTTC
>TRBJ2-3|TRBV7-2|-|TRBD1
CASSLQWTGGDTQYF
TGTGCCAGCAGCTTACAGTGGACAGGGGGCGATACGCAGTATTTT
>TRBJ2-1|TRBV18|few|-
CASSAREPNEQFF
TGTGCCAGCTCAGCCCGGGAGCCAAATGAGCAGTTCTTC
>TRBJ2-1|TRBV20-1|-|-
CSASSRKSYNEQFF
TGCAGTGCTAGTTCCAGGAAATCCTACAATGAGCAGTTCTTC
>TRBJ2-6|TRBV6-2/TRBV6-3|medium-sized|-
CASSYSSGANVLTF
TGTGCCAGCAGTTACAGCTCTGGGGCCAACGTCCTGACTTTC
>TRBJ2-7|TRBV9|many|TRBD1
CASSLGQGGYEQYF
TGTGCCAGCAGCCTCGGACAGGGGGGCTACGAGCAGTACTTC
>TRBJ2-1|TRBV7-9|few|-
CASSLSADSSFF
TGTGCCAGCAGCCTCAGTGCGGACAGCTCGTTCTTC
>TRBJ2-3|TRBV18|few|-
CASSPLIQVTDTQYF
TGTGCCAGCTCACCACTAATACAGGTCACAGATACGCAGTATTTT
>TRBJ2-5|TRBV12-3/TRBV12-4|many|-
CASSPSGGIGETQYF
TGTGCCAGCAGCCCCAGTGGGGGGATTGGAGAGACCCAGTACTTC
>TRBJ1-6|TRBV18|few|-
CASSQLGRINSPLHF
TGTGCCAGCTCACAACTCGGACGGATTAATTCACCCCTCCACTTT
>TRBJ1-1|TRBV7-6|many|-
CASSLSGQGNTEAFF
TGTGCCAGCAGCTTATCGGGTCAGGGGAACACTGAAGCTTTCTTT
>TRBJ1-5|TRBV12-3/TRBV12-4|many|-
CASRMGVISNQPQHF
TGTGCCAGCAGGATGGGAGTTATATCCAATCAGCCCCAGCATTTT
>TRBJ1-3|TRBV6-6|few|-
CASGGGLSGNTIYF
TGTGCCAGCGGGGGGGGCCTCTCTGGAAACACCATATATTTT
>TRBJ2-7|TRBV28|-|-
CASRKYEQYF
TGTGCCAGCAGAAAGTACGAGCAGTACTTC
>TRBJ2-1|TRBV24-1|many|TRBD1
CATSDVTGAKNEQFF
TGTGCCACCAGTGATGTGACAGGGGCAAAAAATGAGCAGTTCTTC
>TRBJ2-7|TRBV5-1|many|-
CASSFTTATYEQYF
TGCGCCAGCAGCTTTACGACAGCCACCTACGAGCAGTACTTC
>TRBJ2-7|TRBV29-1|many|-
CSVDLGGDEQYF
TGCAGCGTTGATCTTGGGGGCGACGAGCAGTACTTC
>TRBJ1-2|TRBV20-1|many|-
CSARDTEDRGYTF
TGCAGTGCTAGAGACACGGAAGATCGAGGCTACACCTTC
>TRBJ1-2|TRBV3-1|-|-
CASSPIPTGPGDGYTF
TGTGCCAGCAGTCCAATCCCGACAGGACCCGGGGATGGCTACACCTTC